These T cell receptor beta chains were read from a single sample in a study of response to subunit inactivated influenza vaccine. TCRdb redid the calling of the RT-PCR reads with MiXCR, one entry per CDR3 protein. The table has 650,000 to 800,000 distinct CDR3 sequences, about 18% seen once. Here the sequenced sample was PBMCs from blood, taken about 5 days after vaccination. Receptor source: a man in his fifties or sixties who received an inactivated influenza vaccine. Each CDR3 is given with its conserved first and last residue. The order of the fields is D gene, clone size, V gene, J gene, CDR3 DNA, CDR3 protein. The D gene is left open where the match is weak. Not all rows give a size; the values are once, few, many and, for expanded clones, a class.

>.|.|TRBV7-2|TRBJ2-7
TGTGCCAGCAGCCTAGGGGCCATAAGCGAGCAGTACTTC
CASSLGAISEQYF
>TRBD1|many|TRBV12-3/TRBV12-4|TRBJ1-2
TGTGCCAGCAGTCCCCGGCCAGGGGGTTTGCTCTATGGCTACACCTTC
CASSPRPGGLLYGYTF
>.|.|TRBV5-3|TRBJ1-1
TGTGCCTCAAAGCTTGGGTTGGGAGGGGTTTGGACTGAAGCTTTCTTT
CASKLGLGGVWTEAFF
>.|few|TRBV29-1|TRBJ2-1
TGCAGCGGGCTCCCAGATAGACGGGAGCAGTTCTTC
CSGLPDRREQFF
>.|few|TRBV6-5|TRBJ1-2
TGTGCCAGCAGTTACAGCAGGGTAAATGGCTACACCTTC
CASSYSRVNGYTF
>TRBD2|few|TRBV7-3|TRBJ2-7
TGTGCCAGCAGCTCTAGCGGGAGGGCCCACGAGCAGTACTTC
CASSSSGRAHEQYF
>.|.|TRBV6-1|TRBJ2-2
TGTGCCATACGACAGGTCTCGAACACCGGGGAGCTGTTTTTT
CAIRQVSNTGELFF
>TRBD1|few|TRBV20-1|TRBJ2-7
TGCAGTGTAAGACAGGGGCCTTCCTACGAGCAGTACTTC
CSVRQGPSYEQYF
>.|few|TRBV28|TRBJ1-5
TGTGCCAGCAGTCTCCATTGGGGGACTAAATATCAGCCCCAGCATTTT
CASSLHWGTKYQPQHF
>TRBD1|few|TRBV6-2/TRBV6-3|TRBJ1-5
TGTGCCAGCAGACAACCCCTGACAGGGAGTAGCAATCAGCCCCAGCATTTT
CASRQPLTGSSNQPQHF
>TRBD1|.|TRBV6-1|TRBJ2-7
TGTGCCAGCAGTGACCTGGACAGGGGGACTGTTAGGCAGTACTTC
CASSDLDRGTVRQYF
>.|many|TRBV20-1|TRBJ2-7
TGCAGTGCTAGAAGGGGGGCCGAGCAGTACTTC
CSARRGAEQYF
>TRBD1|many|TRBV29-1|TRBJ1-1
TGCAGCGTGGGAGACAGGGCGGTTACTGAAGCTTTCTTT
CSVGDRAVTEAFF
>.|few|TRBV27|TRBJ2-7
TGTGCCAGCAGTTTATTTCGAGGTTGGGGCTACGAGCAGTACTTC
CASSLFRGWGYEQYF
>.|.|TRBV7-7|TRBJ1-3
TGTGCTACTGGGGCCCTGCAGGGATTTGGAAACACCATATATTTT
CATGALQGFGNTIYF
>.|few|TRBV7-2|TRBJ2-4
TGTGCCAGCAGCTTAGTATCCAACACCAAAAACATTCAGTACTTC
CASSLVSNTKNIQYF